This TCR beta chain stems from a study of regulatory T cells in long-lasting Graves disease. Notes on the study in general: Because few samples were included, accuracy may have been lower. Persistent patients shared more public clonotypes (about 2,600) than new patients (nearly 1,000).

Trimming at V came to 7 bases and at J to 7 bases, leaving 7 bases not matched to a gene. CDR1 MNHNS and CDR2 SASEGT come from the germline V gene. This CDR3 comprises 14 residues. Combining iRepertoire HTBI primers with Arm-PCR of CDR3 regions, the authors built TCR beta libraries. Each CDR3 protein gets one entry after TCRdb re-called the multiplex PCR reads with MiXCR. The sample records 350,000 to 500,000 distinct CDR3 sequences, over 20% being singletons. This clonotype showed up many times. Its target is not known. Time point defined: persistent/refractory GD, antithyroid drugs over 5 years with positive TRAb. Researchers made the TCR library from RNA that was extracted from PBMCs.

This chain links TRBV6-1 with TRBJ1-5; the match to TRBD1 covers 10 bases. The sequencing used peripheral blood mononuclear cells (PBMCs), collected when the disease was refractory, from a patient treated with antithyroid drugs. This TCR was sampled from a female donor with Graves disease. CDR3 loop: CASIRQGAGQPQHF. The DNA for the CDR3 is TGTGCCAGCATAAGACAGGGGGCTGGCCAGCCCCAGCATTTT.